The rows below give T cell receptor beta chains drawn from one sample of a study of control samples from healthy donors and cancer patients. Method: immunoSEQ multiplex PCR; TCRdb's copy keeps in-frame clones and lacks some. The repertoire holds some 74,000 clones, with approximately 94% as singletons. The sample comprised blood. These receptors all come from a woman under 40 in good health. The CDR3 runs from the conserved cysteine through the conserved F or W. The order of the fields is D gene, clone size, J gene, V gene, CDR3 protein, CDR3 DNA. A D gene is named only where the DNA matches it firmly. Size is stated for part of the rows, as once, few or many counts, or as a class when the clone is expanded.

D gene: -; clone size: once; J gene: TRBJ2-7; V gene: TRBV5-1; CDR3 protein: CASSGDMGAYEQYF; CDR3 DNA: TGCGCCAGCAGCGGGGACATGGGGGCTTACGAGCAGTACTTC
D gene: TRBD1; clone size: -; J gene: TRBJ1-4; V gene: TRBV11-3; CDR3 protein: CASSHKGQATNEKLFF; CDR3 DNA: TGTGCCAGCAGCCATAAGGGACAGGCAACTAATGAAAAACTGTTTTTT
D gene: -; clone size: -; J gene: TRBJ1-1; V gene: TRBV6-5; CDR3 protein: CASSYRAIGTEAFF; CDR3 DNA: TGTGCCAGCAGTTACAGGGCTATCGGCACTGAAGCTTTCTTT
D gene: TRBD1; clone size: -; J gene: TRBJ2-3; V gene: TRBV7-6; CDR3 protein: CASSWGQGADTQYF; CDR3 DNA: TGTGCCAGCAGCTGGGGACAGGGGGCAGATACGCAGTATTTT
D gene: -; clone size: -; J gene: TRBJ2-1; V gene: TRBV4-1; CDR3 protein: CASTSLGGSEQFF; CDR3 DNA: TGCGCCAGCACCTCTCTGGGGGGAAGTGAGCAGTTCTTC
D gene: -; clone size: -; J gene: TRBJ1-3; V gene: TRBV7-9; CDR3 protein: CASSLPKTGSGNTIYF; CDR3 DNA: TGTGCCAGCAGCTTACCCAAAACAGGTTCTGGAAACACCATATATTTT
D gene: TRBD2; clone size: -; J gene: TRBJ2-1; V gene: TRBV28; CDR3 protein: CAYGTSGNEQFF; CDR3 DNA: TGTGCCTACGGGACTAGCGGCAATGAGCAGTTCTTC
D gene: -; clone size: -; J gene: TRBJ1-6; V gene: TRBV18; CDR3 protein: CASSPDWRNSPLHF; CDR3 DNA: TGTGCCAGCTCACCTGATTGGCGTAATTCACCCCTCCACTTT
D gene: -; clone size: -; J gene: TRBJ2-3; V gene: TRBV24-1; CDR3 protein: CATSVDWPGVRDTQYF; CDR3 DNA: TGTGCCACCAGTGTGGACTGGCCCGGGGTAAGGGATACGCAGTATTTT
D gene: -; clone size: -; J gene: TRBJ1-5; V gene: TRBV10-3; CDR3 protein: CASTDGDQPQHF; CDR3 DNA: TGTGCCAGCACTGATGGGGATCAGCCCCAGCATTTT
D gene: -; clone size: -; J gene: TRBJ2-5; V gene: TRBV12-5; CDR3 protein: CASGLVGPQYF; CDR3 DNA: TGTGCTAGTGGCCTCGTCGGGCCCCAGTACTTC
D gene: -; clone size: -; J gene: TRBJ1-2; V gene: TRBV25-1; CDR3 protein: CASSEEGNYGYTF; CDR3 DNA: TGTGCCAGCAGTGAAGAGGGTAACTATGGCTACACCTTC
D gene: TRBD1; clone size: -; J gene: TRBJ1-6; V gene: TRBV6-6; CDR3 protein: CASSYFGDRVRSPLHF; CDR3 DNA: TGTGCCAGCAGTTACTTTGGGGACAGGGTACGGTCACCCCTCCACTTT
D gene: -; clone size: -; J gene: TRBJ1-2; V gene: TRBV28; CDR3 protein: CASSSGLYGYTF; CDR3 DNA: TGTGCCAGCAGTTCTGGGCTCTATGGCTACACCTTC
D gene: -; clone size: -; J gene: TRBJ2-1; V gene: TRBV5-1; CDR3 protein: CASSLDSLHSYNEQFF; CDR3 DNA: TGCGCCAGCAGCTTGGACTCCCTTCACAGTTACAATGAGCAGTTCTTC
D gene: -; clone size: -; J gene: TRBJ2-3; V gene: TRBV5-1; CDR3 protein: CASSLANGFDTQYF; CDR3 DNA: TGCGCCAGCAGCTTGGCGAACGGGTTTGATACGCAGTATTTT
D gene: -; clone size: -; J gene: TRBJ1-2; V gene: TRBV19; CDR3 protein: CASTPYPRGGFGYGYTF; CDR3 DNA: TGTGCCAGTACTCCATACCCCAGGGGAGGGTTTGGCTATGGCTACACCTTC
D gene: -; clone size: -; J gene: TRBJ2-7; V gene: TRBV14; CDR3 protein: CASSQAAFEQYF; CDR3 DNA: TGTGCCAGCAGCCAAGCCGCCTTCGAGCAGTACTTC
D gene: -; clone size: -; J gene: TRBJ2-1; V gene: TRBV18; CDR3 protein: CASSPTSSTEQFF; CDR3 DNA: TGTGCCAGCTCTCCGACTAGTTCCACTGAGCAGTTCTTC
D gene: -; clone size: -; J gene: TRBJ1-5; V gene: TRBV5-8; CDR3 protein: CASSPGPGRRNQPQHF; CDR3 DNA: TGTGCCAGCAGCCCGGGGCCGGGGCGTCGAAATCAGCCCCAGCATTTT
D gene: TRBD1; clone size: -; J gene: TRBJ1-1; V gene: TRBV5-8; CDR3 protein: CASSPGTGIIGAEAFF; CDR3 DNA: TGTGCCAGCAGCCCGGGGACAGGGATAATTGGAGCTGAAGCTTTCTTT
D gene: -; clone size: -; J gene: TRBJ1-1; V gene: TRBV30; CDR3 protein: CAWSRTEGRDTEAFF; CDR3 DNA: TGTGCCTGGAGTCGGACCGAGGGGCGGGACACTGAAGCTTTCTTT
D gene: -; clone size: -; J gene: TRBJ1-1; V gene: TRBV5-1; CDR3 protein: CASSLEGGTNTEAFF; CDR3 DNA: TGCGCCAGCAGCTTGGAGGGGGGCACCAACACTGAAGCTTTCTTT
D gene: -; clone size: -; J gene: TRBJ1-1; V gene: TRBV29-1; CDR3 protein: CSVDEMDTEAFF; CDR3 DNA: TGCAGCGTTGATGAAATGGACACTGAAGCTTTCTTT
D gene: -; clone size: -; J gene: TRBJ1-2; V gene: TRBV5-1; CDR3 protein: CASSLGMGNYGYTF; CDR3 DNA: TGCGCCAGCAGCTTGGGCATGGGGAACTATGGCTACACCTTC
D gene: -; clone size: -; J gene: TRBJ2-2; V gene: TRBV7-9; CDR3 protein: CASSLGQRVNTGELFF; CDR3 DNA: TGTGCCAGCAGCTTAGGACAGAGAGTAAATACCGGGGAGCTGTTTTTT
D gene: -; clone size: -; J gene: TRBJ2-3; V gene: TRBV24-1; CDR3 protein: CATSDPDATSTDTQYF; CDR3 DNA: TGTGCCACCAGTGATCCCGACGCGACTAGCACAGATACGCAGTATTTT
D gene: -; clone size: -; J gene: TRBJ2-2; V gene: TRBV9; CDR3 protein: CASSWGEPNTGELFF; CDR3 DNA: TGTGCCAGCAGCTGGGGGGAGCCGAACACCGGGGAGCTGTTTTTT
D gene: -; clone size: -; J gene: TRBJ1-4; V gene: TRBV5-6; CDR3 protein: CASSPGRGWNEKLFF; CDR3 DNA: TGTGCCAGCAGCCCGGGTCGGGGTTGGAACGAAAAACTGTTTTTT
D gene: -; clone size: once; J gene: TRBJ2-1; V gene: TRBV5-1; CDR3 protein: CASSFEPSYEQFF; CDR3 DNA: TGCGCCAGCAGCTTTGAGCCTAGCTATGAGCAGTTCTTC
D gene: -; clone size: -; J gene: TRBJ2-4; V gene: TRBV6-6; CDR3 protein: CASTEGLTKNIQYF; CDR3 DNA: TGTGCCAGCACAGAGGGCCTCACCAAAAACATTCAGTACTTC
D gene: TRBD1; clone size: -; J gene: TRBJ1-1; V gene: TRBV27; CDR3 protein: CASRRTGGATEAFF; CDR3 DNA: TGTGCCAGCAGGAGGACAGGCGGTGCCACTGAAGCTTTCTTT
D gene: TRBD1; clone size: -; J gene: TRBJ2-1; V gene: TRBV3-1/TRBV3-2; CDR3 protein: CASSFRDRDDEQFF; CDR3 DNA: TGTGCCAGCAGTTTCCGGGACAGGGACGATGAGCAGTTCTTC
D gene: TRBD2; clone size: -; J gene: TRBJ2-1; V gene: TRBV5-1; CDR3 protein: CASSTTGQRGAEQFF; CDR3 DNA: TGCGCCAGCAGCACCACGGGTCAGCGGGGGGCTGAGCAGTTCTTC
D gene: -; clone size: once; J gene: TRBJ1-5; V gene: TRBV2; CDR3 protein: CASSSGDQPQHF; CDR3 DNA: TGTGCCAGCAGCTCGGGGGACCAGCCCCAGCATTTT
D gene: TRBD1; clone size: -; J gene: TRBJ1-4; V gene: TRBV5-8; CDR3 protein: CASSWGQAINEKLFF; CDR3 DNA: TGTGCCAGCAGCTGGGGACAGGCGATTAATGAAAAACTGTTTTTT
D gene: TRBD1; clone size: -; J gene: TRBJ1-4; V gene: TRBV2; CDR3 protein: CASSVTGAATNEKLFF; CDR3 DNA: TGTGCCAGCAGTGTAACAGGGGCGGCAACTAATGAAAAACTGTTTTTT
D gene: -; clone size: -; J gene: TRBJ1-1; V gene: TRBV6-5; CDR3 protein: CASNEPPGAAEAFF; CDR3 DNA: TGTGCCAGCAACGAACCCCCAGGGGCCGCTGAAGCTTTCTTT
D gene: -; clone size: -; J gene: TRBJ1-2; V gene: TRBV20-1; CDR3 protein: CSASGDHGYTF; CDR3 DNA: TGCAGTGCTAGCGGGGACCATGGCTACACCTTC
D gene: -; clone size: once; J gene: TRBJ1-1; V gene: TRBV5-6; CDR3 protein: CASEVRGNTEAFF; CDR3 DNA: TGTGCCAGCGAAGTCAGGGGGAACACTGAAGCTTTCTTT
D gene: -; clone size: -; J gene: TRBJ2-3; V gene: TRBV11-2; CDR3 protein: CASSPFPRGGDTQYF; CDR3 DNA: TGTGCCAGCAGCCCATTTCCCAGGGGGGGAGATACGCAGTATTTT
D gene: TRBD2; clone size: -; J gene: TRBJ2-3; V gene: TRBV7-3; CDR3 protein: CASSLGTSGGFSTDTQYF; CDR3 DNA: TGTGCCAGCAGCTTAGGGACTAGCGGGGGCTTTAGCACAGATACGCAGTATTTT
D gene: TRBD2; clone size: -; J gene: TRBJ2-7; V gene: TRBV13; CDR3 protein: CASSRPAGLATSYEQYF; CDR3 DNA: TGTGCCAGCAGCCGACCAGCGGGATTAGCGACCTCCTACGAGCAGTACTTC
D gene: -; clone size: few; J gene: TRBJ1-1; V gene: TRBV7-3; CDR3 protein: CASSLTSGARGTEAFF; CDR3 DNA: TGTGCCAGCAGCTTAACCTCAGGGGCCCGGGGCACTGAAGCTTTCTTT
D gene: -; clone size: -; J gene: TRBJ2-3; V gene: TRBV18; CDR3 protein: CASSPPVGTQYF; CDR3 DNA: TGTGCCAGCTCACCACCCGTGGGTACGCAGTATTTT
D gene: -; clone size: -; J gene: TRBJ2-1; V gene: TRBV2; CDR3 protein: CASRGDYNEQFF; CDR3 DNA: TGTGCCAGCAGGGGGGATTACAATGAGCAGTTCTTC
D gene: TRBD2; clone size: -; J gene: TRBJ2-1; V gene: TRBV2; CDR3 protein: CASSERRGSYNEQFF; CDR3 DNA: TGTGCCAGCAGTGAAAGGCGGGGGTCCTACAATGAGCAGTTCTTC
D gene: -; clone size: -; J gene: TRBJ1-2; V gene: TRBV5-8; CDR3 protein: CASSLARVCGYTF; CDR3 DNA: TGTGCCAGCAGCTTGGCCAGGGTTTGCGGCTACACCTTC
D gene: TRBD1; clone size: -; J gene: TRBJ1-6; V gene: TRBV5-1; CDR3 protein: CASSSSGQDVSPLHF; CDR3 DNA: TGCGCCAGCAGCTCCTCGGGACAGGATGTCTCACCCCTCCACTTT
D gene: -; clone size: -; J gene: TRBJ1-5; V gene: TRBV20-1; CDR3 protein: CSASELGTGIFNQPQHF; CDR3 DNA: TGCAGTGCCAGTGAATTGGGTACAGGGATTTTCAATCAGCCCCAGCATTTT
D gene: -; clone size: -; J gene: TRBJ1-6; V gene: TRBV27; CDR3 protein: CASSWMGRGADSPLHF; CDR3 DNA: TGTGCCAGCAGTTGGATGGGGAGGGGCGCGGATTCACCCCTCCACTTT
D gene: -; clone size: -; J gene: TRBJ2-1; V gene: TRBV5-1; CDR3 protein: CASSLPGDEQFF; CDR3 DNA: TGCGCCAGCAGCTTACCAGGGGATGAGCAGTTCTTC
D gene: TRBD1; clone size: -; J gene: TRBJ2-3; V gene: TRBV29-1; CDR3 protein: CSVEGTGGGTDTQYF; CDR3 DNA: TGCAGCGTTGAAGGGACAGGGGGCGGCACAGATACGCAGTATTTT